A single sample gave rise to the 26 T cell receptor beta chains below, sequenced in a study of blood T cell repertoires in COVID-19. Data came from immunoSEQ multiplex PCR; TCRdb stores just in-frame clones and leaves some out. The sample has about 220,000 clones, over 60% seen once. Sequencing was carried out using peripheral blood. The receptors derive from a woman aged 70-85 years with acute or convalescent COVID-19.

The chain combines TRBV11-2 with TRBJ2-7; tentative D call: TRBD1 (5 bases). The germline V gene has CDR1 SGHAT and CDR2 FQNNGV. The V end lost 1 base, the J end lost 3 bases, and 7 bases lay between the germline ends. The CDR3 is 13 residues long. The CDR3: CASSLGQLYEQYF. The CDR3 DNA sequence: TGTGCCAGCAGCTTAGGACAGCTCTACGAGCAGTACTTC.

V is TRBV6-2 or TRBV6-3 and J is TRBJ2-1; 7 nucleotides match TRBD2. V shed 5 bases and J 4 bases; nucleotides not matched to a gene: 8. Germline V CDR1 and CDR2: MNHEY, SVGEGT. The CDR3 is 15 residues long. The CDR3 protein is CASSHGGNMYNEQFF. The CDR3 DNA follows: TGTGCCAGCAGTCACGGGGGGAATATGTACAATGAGCAGTTCTTC.

This clone appeared once. The genes are TRBV10-3 and TRBJ1-5, with a weak D call TRBD1 (6 bases). This CDR3 is 13 amino acids long. The germline gives CDR1 ENHRY, CDR2 SYGVKD. V dropped 6 bases and J dropped 5 bases, with 11 bases sitting between them. CDR3: CAISQKGDQPQHF. Written as DNA, the CDR3 is TGTGCCATCAGCCAGAAGGGGGATCAGCCCCAGCATTTT.

The rearrangement links TRBV19 to TRBJ2-3, with a possible D match to TRBD2 (5 bases). The CDR3 sequence is 12 residues long. Germline lookup yields CDR1 LNHDA and CDR2 SQIVND (reference sequence). V was shortened by 8 bases and J by 4 bases, with 10 bases between the two germline ends. CDR3: CASREGSDTQYF. The CDR3 DNA reads as TGTGCCAGTCGTGAGGGATCAGATACGCAGTATTTT.

This sequence joins TRBV24-1 and TRBJ2-3; TRBD2 aligns across 12 bases. CDR1 is KGHDR, CDR2 SFDVKD, per germline. The V segment lost 6 bases and the J segment 2 bases; nucleotides outside the gene matches: 14. This CDR3 is 19 amino acids long. The CDR3 bases are TGTGCCACCAGTCCCCGGAGACTAGCGGGGGCCCCACCCACAGATACGCAGTATTTT. This gives the protein CATSPRRLAGAPPTDTQYF.

V and J are TRBV2 and TRBJ2-2; 8 bases fit TRBD2. CDR1 and CDR2 from the germline V gene are SNHLY and FYNNEI. The trim removed 6 bases at V and 6 bases at J, leaving 12 bases unmatched. The CDR3 has 16 residues. The CDR3 bases are TGTGCCAGCAGGGAGGGGTGGCTAGCGGGTCCCGGGGAGCTGTTTTTT. Residues: CASREGWLAGPGELFF.

This chain's CDR3 is CATSEGGGEDEQYF. DNA of the CDR3: TGTGCCACCAGTGAAGGTGGGGGGGAGGACGAGCAGTACTTC. The chain employs TRBV24-1 and TRBJ2-7, with 7 bases aligning to TRBD2. In germline, CDR1 is KGHDR, CDR2 SFDVKD. The CDR3 spans 14 residues. V lost 4 bases and J lost 5; bases outside the gene matches: 7.

The chain links TRBV24-1 to TRBJ2-5; D possibly corresponds to TRBD1 (5 bases). V lost 3 bases and J lost 5, with 15 bases in between. Germline V gene data show CDR1 as KGHDR and CDR2 as SFDVKD. This CDR3 spans 15 amino acids. For the CDR3, the DNA is TGTGCCACCAGTGATACTACAGGCGTGGGGGAGACCCAGTACTTC. Translation: CATSDTTGVGETQYF.

The CDR3 spells CAWSARQGDEAFF. The CDR3 DNA reads as TGTGCCTGGAGTGCCCGACAGGGAGACGAAGCTTTCTTT. This chain links TRBV30 with TRBJ1-1; 7 nucleotides align to TRBD1. The CDR3 sequence is 13 residues long. CDR1 is GTSNPN, CDR2 SVGIG, per germline (reference sequence). The trim removed 1 base at V and 8 bases at J, leaving 7 bases unmatched.

The rearrangement uses TRBV27 and TRBJ1-4; D is undetermined. The germline gives CDR1 MNHEY, CDR2 SMNVEV (reference sequence). There are 13 residues in the CDR3. V was cut by 9 bases and J by 2 bases, with 10 bases left in between. The CDR3 DNA follows: TGTGCCAGTCAGTTATTGACTAATGAAAAACTGTTTTTT. Translated: CASQLLTNEKLFF.

The rearrangement joins TRBV20-1 to TRBJ2-4; D not resolved. The CDR3 loop spans 11 amino acids. Germline V gives CDR1 DFQATT, CDR2 SNEGSKA (reference sequence). With 3 bases removed from V and 7 bases from J, the gap between germline ends came to 7 bases. The CDR3: CSARGINIQYF. The CDR3 region has the DNA TGCAGTGCTAGGGGCATTAACATTCAGTACTTC.

The chain carries TRBV19 and TRBJ1-5; tentative D call: TRBD1 (6 bases). CDR3 size: 17 residues. From germline, CDR1 is LNHDA and CDR2 SQIVND (reference sequence). V lost 4 bases and J 3 bases, leaving 19 bases between the germline ends. The CDR3 DNA follows: TGTGCCAGTAGTACCTACCCTACAGGGAACAACAATCAGCCCCAGCATTTT. This translates into CASSTYPTGNNNQPQHF.

The chain couples TRBV7-8 to TRBJ2-5; a possible D gene is TRBD2 (5 bases). With 5 bases removed from V and 2 bases from J, the gap between germline ends came to 9 bases. CDR1 SGHVS and CDR2 FQNEAQ come from the germline V gene. The CDR3 extends over 13 amino acids. CDR3 protein: CASSLLDQETQYF. In DNA, the CDR3 is TGTGCCAGCAGCCTACTAGATCAAGAGACCCAGTACTTC.

This clone appeared a single time. The chain joins TRBV5-8 to TRBJ2-5; D is perhaps TRBD2 (7 bases). The CDR3 has 16 amino acids. CDR1 and CDR2 from the germline V gene are SGHTS and YDEGEE. V gave up 4 bases and J gave up 4 bases, with 20 bases separating them. The DNA of the CDR3 is TGTGCCAGCAGCACCTACGCGGGGGCTTTAGGAGAGACCCAGTACTTC. Amino acid sequence: CASSTYAGALGETQYF.

The rearrangement joins TRBV10-2 to TRBJ2-2; no clear D gene. The CDR3 is 14 amino acids. CDR1 and CDR2 (germline): WSHSY, SAAADI. V dropped 5 bases and J dropped 7 bases, with 14 bases sitting between them. As DNA, the CDR3 is TGCGCCAGCAGTAATACACAGTTAAACGGGGAGCTGTTTTTT. As protein: CASSNTQLNGELFF.

The chain uses TRBV5-1 and TRBJ1-6; D gene unclear. V lost 1 base to trimming and J lost 8 bases, with 16 bases between them. Germline V gene lookup returns CDR1 SGHRS and CDR2 YFSETQ. The CDR3 is 16 amino acids. CDR3 DNA: TGCGCCAGCAGCTTGTTACCGGCGGGGAATGATTCACCCCTCCACTTT. Protein sequence: CASSLLPAGNDSPLHF.

The CDR3 nucleotides read TGTGCCAGCTCACCCCCCAGCTCCTACGAGCAGTACGTC. Translation gives CASSPPSSYEQYV. The chain links TRBV18 to TRBJ2-7; D is uncertain. Per germline, CDR1 KGHSH and CDR2 LQKENI. This CDR3 contains 13 residues. V gave up 3 bases and J gave up 0 bases, with 6 bases separating them.

This clone appeared once. The rearrangement uses TRBV5-1 and TRBJ2-7, with D perhaps TRBD2 (6 bases). V lost 7 bases and J lost 5, with 16 bases in between. The CDR3 runs to 13 residues. CDR1 is SGHRS, CDR2 YFSETQ, per germline. The CDR3, as DNA: TGCGCCAGCTCCCCGGGGGAGACCAACGAGCAGTACGTC. Translated, it gives CASSPGETNEQYV.

This clone was detected only a few times. This chain connects TRBV4-1 to TRBJ1-2, with D hard to call. The germline CDR1 and CDR2 sequences are MGHRA and YSYEKL. There are 15 residues in the CDR3. Trimming shortened V by 2 bases and J by 2 bases, and 12 bases separated the two germline ends. The CDR3 loop is CASSQPGAGNYGYTF. In DNA form, the CDR3 reads TGCGCCAGCAGCCAACCGGGCGCGGGAAACTATGGCTACACCTTC.

The gene calls are TRBV7-8 and TRBJ1-5; 8 nucleotides agree with TRBD1. V gave up 4 bases and J gave up 5 bases; unmatched junction bases: 4. CDR1 is SGHVS, CDR2 FQNEAQ, per germline. CDR3 length equals 14 residues. As DNA, the CDR3 is TGTGCCAGCAGCTCTCGACAGGGGCATCAGCCCCAGCATTTT. Its protein product is CASSSRQGHQPQHF.

This clone was seen a few times. The V and J genes are TRBV15 and TRBJ2-1; D possibly corresponds to TRBD1 (6 bases). The V gene lost 0 bases and the J gene lost 14 bases, with 14 bases spanning the gap. The CDR3 covers 13 residues. Looked up from germline, CDR1 is LNHNV and CDR2 is YYDKDF (reference sequence). The CDR3 bases are TGTGCCACCAGCAGAGATAAGTGGGCAGGGGAGTTCTTC. This gives the protein CATSRDKWAGEFF.

V is TRBV19 and J is TRBJ1-2; D call uncertain. The CDR3 covers 12 residues. From germline, CDR1 is LNHDA and CDR2 SQIVND (reference sequence). Between the trimmed V and J ends, which lost 5 bases and 6 bases, there was a span of 10 bases. The CDR3 is CASSLTSNGYTF. Here the CDR3 DNA reads TGTGCCAGTAGTCTAACCTCAAATGGCTACACCTTC.

This clone was counted between two and nine times. The chain uses TRBV2 and TRBJ1-2; D remains unclear. V was trimmed by 5 bases and J by 0 bases, leaving 10 bases between them. The germline V gene encodes CDR1 SNHLY and CDR2 FYNNEI. The CDR3 is 14 amino acids. CDR3 sequence: CASSSFQTNYGYTF. CDR3 sequence (DNA): TGTGCCAGCAGTTCATTTCAAACTAACTATGGCTACACCTTC.

The V call is TRBV4-2, the J call TRBJ2-5; 10 nucleotides align to TRBD2. Germline CDR1 LGHNA, CDR2 YNFKEQ. The CDR3 extends over 16 amino acids. The trim removed 1 base at V and 5 bases at J, leaving 7 bases unmatched. The CDR3 loop is CASSQGSGGARETQYF. The CDR3 region has the DNA TGTGCCAGCAGCCAAGGAAGCGGGGGGGCCAGGGAGACCCAGTACTTC.

The chain employs TRBV12-3 or TRBV12-4 and TRBJ1-6, with D hard to call. The CDR3 is 13 residues long. V shed 7 bases and J shed 7 bases, with 11 bases lying between them. Here the CDR3 reads CASTEQQNSPLHF. In DNA form, the CDR3 reads TGTGCCAGCACTGAACAGCAAAATTCACCCCTCCACTTT.

The V and J genes are TRBV6-5 and TRBJ1-1; the D is unclear. The CDR3 is made up of 12 amino acids. The ends were cut back, 11 bases at V and 2 bases at J, with 12 bases in the middle. The germline V gene has CDR1 MNHEY and CDR2 SVGAGI. Here the CDR3 DNA reads TGTGCCGCCCGAAGCCCAAACACTGAAGCTTTCTTT. Encoded protein: CAARSPNTEAFF.